These 27 T cell receptor beta chains came from one sample sequenced in a study of cytomegalovirus exposure and HLA in healthy donors. The PCR ran on 60 Vbeta and 13 Jbeta primers. The protocol was immunoSEQ multiplex PCR, while the TCRdb copy is restricted to in-frame clones and leaves out a portion. The table lists about 160,000 clones, roughly 80% of them singletons, with over 10% in the top ten. The sample consisted of PBMCs. The receptor set was obtained from a woman aged 45-60 years in good health and CMV-seronegative.

The chain couples TRBV2 to TRBJ2-2; 7 bases line up with TRBD1. The ends lost 6 bases at V and 6 bases at J; junction bases unmatched: 7. The germline V gene encodes CDR1 SNHLY and CDR2 FYNNEI. CDR3 length: 14 amino acids. The CDR3 DNA is TGTGCCAGCAGCCGAGACCAGGGGGCCGGGGAGCTGTTTTTT. Protein product: CASSRDQGAGELFF. The whole variable domain, remainder taken from reference TRBV2 and TRBJ2-2, is EPEVTQTPSHQVTQMGQEVILRCVPISNHLYFYWYRQILGQKVEFLVSFYNNEISEKSEIFDDQFSVERPDGSNFTLKIRSTKLEDSAMYFCASSRDQGAGELFFGEGSRLTVL.

This chain connects TRBV6-5 to TRBJ2-1, with 10 bases identical to TRBD2. From germline, CDR1 is MNHEY and CDR2 SVGAGI. The CDR3 is made up of 13 amino acids. Unmatched junction bases numbered 6, after V lost 7 bases and J lost 9 bases. The CDR3, as DNA: TGTGCCAGCACCAGCGGGAGGGCCCTTGAGCAGTTCTTC. Its translation: CASTSGRALEQFF.

This clone was counted a few times. V gene TRBV28 combines with J gene TRBJ2-7; TRBD2 matches at 7 bases. The length of the CDR3 is 18 residues. Germline CDR1 is MDHEN and CDR2 is SYDVKM. The J segment lost 6 bases and the V segment lost 5 bases, leaving 22 bases of the junction unmatched. CDR3 DNA: TGTGCCAGCAGTCAAAGCCATAATCTAGCGGCCGCTCCTAGCGAGCAGTACTTC. The encoded protein is CASSQSHNLAAAPSEQYF.

The genes are TRBV18 and TRBJ2-3; 11 bases line up with TRBD1. The CDR3 has 20 amino acids. Germline V gene data show CDR1 as KGHSH and CDR2 as LQKENI. With V trimmed by 0 bases and J by 2 bases, 13 bases remained unmatched. CDR3 in amino acids: CASSPPLSGRDRGNTDTQYF. DNA of the CDR3: TGTGCCAGCTCACCACCATTAAGTGGTCGGGACAGGGGGAACACAGATACGCAGTATTTT.

The chain is built from TRBV5-1 and TRBJ1-2, with a tentative D call TRBD1 (5 bases). CDR1 is SGHRS and CDR2 is YFSETQ in the germline V gene. This CDR3 contains 14 residues. Between the trimmed V and J ends, which lost 0 bases and 3 bases, there was a span of 9 bases. The CDR3 spells CASSLEGAYYGYTF. For the CDR3, the DNA is TGCGCCAGCAGCTTGGAAGGGGCGTACTATGGCTACACCTTC.

V and J are TRBV19 and TRBJ1-2; 8 nucleotides align to TRBD1. V lost 9 bases to trimming and J lost 7 bases; unmatched junction nucleotides: 4. CDR3 length: 11 amino acids. The germline gives CDR1 LNHDA, CDR2 SQIVND (reference sequence). CDR3 sequence: CASRTGSGYTF. In DNA, the CDR3 is TGTGCCAGCAGGACAGGGTCTGGCTACACCTTC.

This rearrangement joins TRBV5-1 to TRBJ1-4, with 7 bases lining up with TRBD1. V gave up 0 bases and J gave up 2 bases; unmatched junction bases: 1. In germline, CDR1 is SGHRS, CDR2 YFSETQ. The CDR3 consists of 15 residues. CDR3 bases: TGCGCCAGCAGCTTGGAGGGACAGACTAATGAAAAACTGTTTTTT. As protein: CASSLEGQTNEKLFF.

The chain recombines TRBV7-9 with TRBJ1-6; TRBD1 agrees at 9 bases. Per germline, CDR1 SEHNR and CDR2 FQNEAQ (reference sequence). The CDR3 sequence is 14 residues long. Trimming took 5 bases from V and 10 from J; bases not matched to a gene: 6. In DNA form, the CDR3 reads TGTGCCAGCAGCCCGGGACAGGGTGGGTCACCCCTCCACTTT. As protein: CASSPGQGGSPLHF.

The chain couples TRBV7-9 to TRBJ2-5; TRBD2 aligns across 7 bases. From germline, CDR1 is SEHNR and CDR2 FQNEAQ (reference sequence). The CDR3 has 15 residues. The ends lost 2 bases at V and 4 bases at J; junction bases unmatched: 7. The CDR3 protein is CASSLYGGGAETQYF. In nucleotides, the CDR3 is TGTGCCAGCAGCTTATACGGGGGAGGGGCAGAGACCCAGTACTTC. The complete variable domain, with remaining parts taken from reference TRBV7-9 and TRBJ2-5, reads DTGVSQNPRHKITKRGQNVTFRCDPISEHNRLYWYRQTLGQGPEFLTYFQNEAQLEKSRLLSDRFSAERPKGSFSTLEIQRTEQGDSAMYLCASSLYGGGAETQYFGPGTRLLVL.

This rearrangement joins TRBV9 to TRBJ2-5; 12 positions match TRBD2. CDR1 and CDR2 from the germline V gene are SGDLS and YYNGEE. Unmatched junction bases numbered 0, after V lost 0 bases and J lost 0 bases. This CDR3 is 16 amino acids long. CDR3 bases: TGTGCCAGCAGCGTAGGGACTAGCGGGAACCAAGAGACCCAGTACTTC. Translation gives CASSVGTSGNQETQYF.

V is TRBV5-4 and J is TRBJ1-5; no firm D call. This CDR3 has 13 residues. Germline lookup yields CDR1 SGHNT and CDR2 YYREEE (reference sequence). Trimming cost V 3 bases and J 16 bases, with 20 bases left between them. The CDR3 spells CASSSPPGGIEHF. In DNA form, the CDR3 reads TGTGCCAGCAGCTCCCCCCCAGGAGGGATAGAACATTTT.

This chain joins TRBV7-6 and TRBJ2-1, with 14 bases aligning to TRBD2. V gave up 5 bases and J gave up 6 bases; unmatched junction bases: 6. Germline V gives CDR1 SGHVS, CDR2 FNYEAQ. The length of the CDR3 is 16 residues. This chain's CDR3 is CASSLGGLAGVNEQFF. For the CDR3, the DNA is TGTGCCAGCAGCCTAGGGGGACTAGCGGGGGTCAATGAGCAGTTCTTC.

The chain is built from TRBV5-5 and TRBJ2-7; unclear D gene. This CDR3 has 13 residues. CDR1 and CDR2 from the germline V gene are SGHKS and YYEKEE (reference sequence). Trimming stripped 0 bases from V and 6 bases from J, with 10 bases between. The CDR3 nucleotides read TGTGCCAGCAGCTTGGATCTAGGCCCCGAGCAGTACTTC. Encoded protein: CASSLDLGPEQYF.

Only one count was recorded for this clone. V and J are TRBV15 and TRBJ2-7; 9 bases are a match to TRBD2. The germline V gene has CDR1 LNHNV and CDR2 YYDKDF (reference sequence). Trimming at V came to 2 bases and at J to 6 bases, leaving 32 bases not matched to a gene. This CDR3 has 23 amino acids. The DNA of the CDR3 is TGTGCCACCAGCAGACCAACCCCCTTCGGGGGGAGCGGGAGGACCATAGGGTCTTTCGAGCAGTACTTC. Translating gives CATSRPTPFGGSGRTIGSFEQYF.

This clone occurred once. The CDR3 loop reads CASSYLWLAGAYEQYF. CDR3 in DNA: TGTGCCAGCAGTTACCTTTGGCTAGCGGGAGCCTACGAGCAGTACTTC. The V and J genes are TRBV6-6 and TRBJ2-7; 10 nucleotides match TRBD2. This CDR3 is 16 amino acids long. Germline CDR1 and CDR2: MNHNY and SVGAGI (reference sequence). The J segment lost 2 bases and the V segment lost 2 bases, leaving 6 bases of the junction unmatched.

The J gene is TRBJ2-4, the V gene TRBV5-6, with D possibly TRBD1 on 6 matching bases. Looked up from germline, CDR1 is SGHDT and CDR2 is YYEEEE. Trimming left V 4 bases short and J 0 bases short, with 14 bases between. The CDR3 spans 16 residues. The CDR3 reads CASSAADRLAKNIQYF. The CDR3 nucleotides are TGTGCCAGCAGCGCAGCGGACAGATTAGCCAAAAACATTCAGTACTTC. Using reference TRBV5-6 and TRBJ2-4 for the parts outside the CDR3, the full variable domain is DAGVTQSPTHLIKTRGQQVTLRCSPKSGHDTVSWYQQALGQGPQFIFQYYEEEERQRGNFPDRFSGHQFPNYSSELNVNALLLGDSALYLCASSAADRLAKNIQYFGAGTRLSVL.

The J gene is TRBJ2-2, the V gene TRBV4-1; 12 bases match TRBD2. Germline V gene lookup returns CDR1 MGHRA and CDR2 YSYEKL. Germline trimming cut 3 bases from V and 6 bases from J; bases unmatched to any gene: 5. The CDR3 is made up of 16 amino acids. The CDR3 DNA reads TGCGCCAGCAGCCACCTAGCGGGAGGGTCCGCCGGGGAGCTGTTTTTT. The encoded protein is CASSHLAGGSAGELFF.

In regard to this clone: One junction end does not reproduce the germline sequence, and a read error may be involved. This rearrangement joins TRBV25-1 to TRBJ2-7, with D possibly TRBD2 on 5 matching bases. Germline V gene lookup returns CDR1 MGHDK and CDR2 SYGVNS. The CDR3 contains 12 residues. This CDR3 is CASTSGIYGQYF. The CDR3 coding sequence is TGTGCCAGCACATCCGGGATCTACGGGCAGTACTTC.

This chain joins TRBV5-6 and TRBJ1-1; TRBD1 is a possible D gene (5 bases). CDR1 and CDR2 (germline): SGHDT, YYEEEE. Trimming took off 2 bases at V and 2 bases at J, with 13 bases between the two ends. This CDR3 is built from 15 residues. The CDR3: CASSFRMTVNTEAFF. The CDR3 DNA reads TGTGCCAGCAGCTTCCGCATGACAGTTAACACTGAAGCTTTCTTT.

This clone was found once. The rearrangement uses TRBV2 and TRBJ1-1; no clear D gene. The V gene lost 8 bases and the J gene lost 5 bases, with 18 bases spanning the gap. CDR3 length: 14 residues. The germline V gene has CDR1 SNHLY and CDR2 FYNNEI. CDR3 in DNA: TGTGCCAGCCTGAGGGAAGGAGGCCGGACTGAAGCTTTCTTT. Translating it yields CASLREGGRTEAFF. Full variable domain (missing parts from reference TRBV2 and TRBJ1-1): EPEVTQTPSHQVTQMGQEVILRCVPISNHLYFYWYRQILGQKVEFLVSFYNNEISEKSEIFDDQFSVERPDGSNFTLKIRSTKLEDSAMYFCASLREGGRTEAFFGQGTRLTVV.

Note on this clone: This sample also contains other DNA sequences that code for the same CDR3. The chain combines TRBV9 with TRBJ2-5; 11 nucleotides agree with TRBD2. The germline V gene has CDR1 SGDLS and CDR2 YYNGEE. The CDR3 runs to 16 residues. V dropped 0 bases and J dropped 2; count of bases not matched to a gene: 3. The CDR3 DNA follows: TGTGCCAGCAGCGTAGCGCCTAGCGGGGGGCAAGAGACCCAGTACTTC. Translated, it gives CASSVAPSGGQETQYF.

The chain couples TRBV30 to TRBJ2-1, with D unclear. Germline V gene data show CDR1 as GTSNPN and CDR2 as SVGIG (reference sequence). This CDR3 is built from 12 residues. V lost 2 bases to trimming and J lost 4 bases, with 6 bases between them. In nucleotides, the CDR3 is TGTGCCTGGAGTCCGACATACAATGAGCAGTTCTTC. Translation gives CAWSPTYNEQFF.

The chain combines TRBV6-6 with TRBJ1-1; 8 bases line up with TRBD1. This CDR3 is built from 14 residues. V trimming: 4 bases; J trimming: 4 bases; junction bases outside the gene matches: 5. Germline CDR1 and CDR2: MNHNY and SVGAGI (reference sequence). CDR3 sequence reads: CASSFTGGSTEAFF. In DNA, the CDR3 is TGTGCCAGCAGTTTCACAGGGGGATCCACTGAAGCTTTCTTT.

This clone was detected only a few times. The chain uses TRBV27 and TRBJ2-5; D ambiguous. CDR1 is MNHEY and CDR2 is SMNVEV in the germline V gene (reference sequence). Trimming took 5 bases from V and 2 from J, leaving 12 bases between them. The CDR3 is 14 amino acids. CDR3 loop: CASSLTASQETQYF. The CDR3 DNA reads as TGTGCCAGCAGTCTCACAGCTTCTCAAGAGACCCAGTACTTC.

The genes are TRBV27 and TRBJ2-7; weak D call: TRBD1 (6 bases). This CDR3 contains 16 residues. Germline V gene lookup returns CDR1 MNHEY and CDR2 SMNVEV (reference sequence). The V and J ends lost 5 bases and 0 bases respectively, with 17 bases between them. The CDR3 DNA reads as TGTGCCAGCAGTCCCCTAGACAGGCTCTTCTCCTACGAGCAGTACTTC. Its protein product is CASSPLDRLFSYEQYF.

This clone was counted between two and nine times. The chain couples TRBV5-1 to TRBJ1-1; no firm D call. With 0 bases removed from V and 0 bases from J, the gap between germline ends came to 6 bases. This CDR3 contains 14 residues. The germline V gene has CDR1 SGHRS and CDR2 YFSETQ. The CDR3 DNA reads TGCGCCAGCAGCTTGGAACAGATGAACACTGAAGCTTTCTTT. Translation gives CASSLEQMNTEAFF.

The chain links TRBV2 to TRBJ2-7, with D perhaps TRBD1 (5 bases). Per germline, CDR1 SNHLY and CDR2 FYNNEI. V was clipped by 6 bases and J by 7 bases, with 13 bases between them. This CDR3 contains 12 residues. The CDR3, as DNA: TGTGCCAGCAGAGTGACAGATAATGAGCAGTACTTC. Protein product: CASRVTDNEQYF.